These T cell receptor beta chains were read from a single sample in a study of T-cell reconstitution after alpha-beta-depleted transplantation in children. TCRdb reanalysed the PCR reads using MiXCR and keeps one entry per CDR3 protein. The sample lists about 600,000 distinct CDR3 sequences; more than 20% were seen once. Sequencing was performed on PBMCs, mostly from graft donor cells, taken 360 days after TCRalphabeta/CD19-depleted stem cell transplant. These receptors were taken from a boy under two years old who had a stem cell transplant for acute myeloid leukemia, so the T cells may come from the graft donor. CDR3s include the opening cysteine and the closing phenylalanine or tryptophan. The D gene is left open where the match is weak. Clone sizes are given selectively: once, few, many, or a class where the clone is expanded.

v_call	clone_size	j_call	d_call	cdr3_aa
TRBV7-2	NA	TRBJ1-1	TRBD1	CASSRSTGTNTEAFF
TRBV27	NA	TRBJ2-2	NA	CASSRTLGTGELFF
TRBV7-8	NA	TRBJ2-1	NA	CASSLGRVYNEQFF
TRBV20-1	few	TRBJ2-4	TRBD2	CSATRTSGGAANIQYF
TRBV11-2	NA	TRBJ2-3	NA	CASSLKQTTDTQYF
TRBV5-1	NA	TRBJ2-5	TRBD1	CASSTQGGETQYF
TRBV28	once	TRBJ2-1	NA	CASSLKKVGTAKEQFF
TRBV5-5	many	TRBJ1-6	NA	CASSLAANSPLHF
TRBV7-6	NA	TRBJ2-2	TRBD2	CASSSGGRYTGELFF
TRBV20-1	many	TRBJ2-2	TRBD2	CSARPWAAGVPNTGELFF
TRBV28	NA	TRBJ1-3	NA	CASRKGGSGNTIYF
TRBV6-1	NA	TRBJ1-1	NA	CASAPRGEYTEAFF
TRBV5-5	NA	TRBJ2-5	TRBD2	CASRFDGGGQETQYF
TRBV19	NA	TRBJ1-2	NA	CASISHRGAPGHGYTF
TRBV12-3/TRBV12-4	few	TRBJ1-2	NA	CASSPEGTYGYTF
TRBV20-1	many	TRBJ2-7	TRBD2	CSARVGGAGGPPYEQYF
TRBV4-3	NA	TRBJ2-5	NA	CASSQGGGYQETQYF
TRBV6-1	few	TRBJ2-2	NA	CAILATNTGELFF
TRBV25-1	NA	TRBJ2-1	TRBD1	CASSVGRGDRGNNEQFF
TRBV10-3	few	TRBJ2-7	TRBD2	CAISDVRGSSYEQYF
TRBV3-1	many	TRBJ1-4	NA	CASSQRQTNEKLFF
TRBV6-5	many	TRBJ2-1	TRBD2	CASSYGGNEQFF
TRBV6-5	NA	TRBJ2-7	NA	CASSYGRDTPLSYEQYF